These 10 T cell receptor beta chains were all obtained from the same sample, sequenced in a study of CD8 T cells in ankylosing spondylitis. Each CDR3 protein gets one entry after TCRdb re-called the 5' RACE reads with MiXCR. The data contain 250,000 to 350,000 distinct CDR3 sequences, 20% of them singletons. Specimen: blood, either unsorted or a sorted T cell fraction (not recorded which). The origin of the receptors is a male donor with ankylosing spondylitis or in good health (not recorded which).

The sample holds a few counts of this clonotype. CDR3 DNA: TGTGCCAGCAGCCCGCCAGGGACAGGAAACACCGGGGAGCTGTTTTTT. Encoded protein: CASSPPGTGNTGELFF. The chain couples TRBV7-2 to TRBJ2-2, with 8 nucleotides matching TRBD1. Looked up from germline, CDR1 is SGHTA and CDR2 is FQGNSA. The V gene end was trimmed by 5 bases and the J gene end by 2 bases; junction bases not matched to a gene: 7. This CDR3 spans 16 amino acids. Together with reference TRBV7-2 and TRBJ2-2, the CDR3 gives the full variable domain: GAGVSQSPSNKVTEKGKDVELRCDPISGHTALYWYRQSLGQGLEFLIYFQGNSAPDKSGLPSDRFSAERTGGSVSTLTIQRTQQEDSAVYLCASSPPGTGNTGELFFGEGSRLTVL.

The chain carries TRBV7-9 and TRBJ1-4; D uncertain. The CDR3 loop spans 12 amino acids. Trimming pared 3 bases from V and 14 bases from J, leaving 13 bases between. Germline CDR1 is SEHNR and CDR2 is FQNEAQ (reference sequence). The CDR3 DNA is TGTGCCAGCAGCTTCATAGAGACTCCGCTGTTTTTT. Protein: CASSFIETPLFF.

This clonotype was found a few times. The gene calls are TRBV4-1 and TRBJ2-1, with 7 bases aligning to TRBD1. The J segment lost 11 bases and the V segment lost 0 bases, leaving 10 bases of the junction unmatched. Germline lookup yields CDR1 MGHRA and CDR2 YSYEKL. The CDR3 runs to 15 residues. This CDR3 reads CASSQDQTGTMQQFF. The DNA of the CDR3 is TGCGCCAGCAGCCAAGATCAGACAGGGACGATGCAGCAGTTCTTC.

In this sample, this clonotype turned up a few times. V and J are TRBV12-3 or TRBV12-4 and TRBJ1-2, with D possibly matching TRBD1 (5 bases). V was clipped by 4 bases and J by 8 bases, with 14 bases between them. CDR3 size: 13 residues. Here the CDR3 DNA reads TGTGCCAGCAGTTCGGGGGGATTCTACGGCTACACCTTC. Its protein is CASSSGGFYGYTF.

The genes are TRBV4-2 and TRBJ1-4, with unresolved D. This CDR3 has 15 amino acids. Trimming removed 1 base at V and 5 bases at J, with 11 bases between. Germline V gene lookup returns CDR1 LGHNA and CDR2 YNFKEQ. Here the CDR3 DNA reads TGTGCCAGCAGCCAAGGCATGGGCGGCAATGAAAAACTGTTTTTT. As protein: CASSQGMGGNEKLFF.

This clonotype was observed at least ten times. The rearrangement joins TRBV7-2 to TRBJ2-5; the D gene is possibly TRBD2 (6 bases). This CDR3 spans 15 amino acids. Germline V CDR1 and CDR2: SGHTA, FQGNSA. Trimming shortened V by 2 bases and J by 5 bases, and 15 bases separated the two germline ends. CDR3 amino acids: CASSLSPGVSETQYF. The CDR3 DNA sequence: TGTGCCAGCAGCTTATCGCCGGGAGTGAGCGAGACCCAGTACTTC.

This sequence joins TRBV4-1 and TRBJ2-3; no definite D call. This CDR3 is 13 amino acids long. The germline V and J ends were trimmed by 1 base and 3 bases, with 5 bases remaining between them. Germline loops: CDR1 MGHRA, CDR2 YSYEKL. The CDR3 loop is CASSQAPTDTQYF. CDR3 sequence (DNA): TGCGCCAGCAGCCAAGCTCCGACAGATACGCAGTATTTT.

The CDR3 DNA is TGTGCCAGCAGTTCCCCCTCATTTAGCGGGAGGAGCTCCTACAATGAGCAGTTCTTC. This sequence encodes CASSSPSFSGRSSYNEQFF. The genes are TRBV28 and TRBJ2-1, with 10 bases fitting TRBD2. The germline V gene has CDR1 MDHEN and CDR2 SYDVKM. There are 19 residues in the CDR3. The junction had 12 bases not matched to a gene; V was cut back by 4 bases and J by 0 bases.

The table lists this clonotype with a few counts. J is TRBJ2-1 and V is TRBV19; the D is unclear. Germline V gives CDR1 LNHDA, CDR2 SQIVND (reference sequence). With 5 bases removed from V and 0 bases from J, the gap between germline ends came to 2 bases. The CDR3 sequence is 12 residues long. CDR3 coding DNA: TGTGCCAGTAGTCACTCCTACAATGAGCAGTTCTTC. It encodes CASSHSYNEQFF. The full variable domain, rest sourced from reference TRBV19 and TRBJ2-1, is DGGITQSPKYLFRKEGQNVTLSCEQNLNHDAMYWYRQDPGQGLRLIYYSQIVNDFQKGDIAEGYSVSREKKESFPLTVTSAQKNPTAFYLCASSHSYNEQFFGPGTRLTVL.

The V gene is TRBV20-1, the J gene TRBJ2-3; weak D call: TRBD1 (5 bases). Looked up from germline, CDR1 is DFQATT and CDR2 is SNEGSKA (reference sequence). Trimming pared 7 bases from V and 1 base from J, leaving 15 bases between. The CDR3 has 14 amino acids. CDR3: CSGQGTQGTDTQYF. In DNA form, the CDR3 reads TGCAGTGGGCAGGGAACGCAAGGCACAGATACGCAGTATTTT.